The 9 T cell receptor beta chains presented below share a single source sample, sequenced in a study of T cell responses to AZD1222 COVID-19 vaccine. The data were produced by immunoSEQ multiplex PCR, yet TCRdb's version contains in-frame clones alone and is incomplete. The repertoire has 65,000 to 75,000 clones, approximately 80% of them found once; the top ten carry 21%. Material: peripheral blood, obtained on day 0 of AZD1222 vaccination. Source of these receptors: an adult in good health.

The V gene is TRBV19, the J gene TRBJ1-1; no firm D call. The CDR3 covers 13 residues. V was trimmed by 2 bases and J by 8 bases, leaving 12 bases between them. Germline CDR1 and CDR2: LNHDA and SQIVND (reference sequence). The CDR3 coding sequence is TGTGCCAGTAGTATAATTTATAAAGAGGAAGCTTTCTTT. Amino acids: CASSIIYKEEAFF.

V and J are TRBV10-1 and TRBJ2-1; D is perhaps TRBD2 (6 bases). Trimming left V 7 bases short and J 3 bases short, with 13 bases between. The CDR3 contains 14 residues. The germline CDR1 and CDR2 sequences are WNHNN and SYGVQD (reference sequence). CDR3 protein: CASKRGAYYNEQFF. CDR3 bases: TGCGCCAGCAAGCGCGGGGCCTACTACAATGAGCAGTTCTTC.

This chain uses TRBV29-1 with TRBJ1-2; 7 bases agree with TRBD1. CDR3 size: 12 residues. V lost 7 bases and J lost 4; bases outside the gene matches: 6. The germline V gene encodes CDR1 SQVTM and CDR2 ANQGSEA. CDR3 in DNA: TGCAGCGCATCTAGGGACAGCTATGGCTACACCTTC. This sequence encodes CSASRDSYGYTF.

Here the CDR3 reads CASSSGADTQYF. CDR3 in DNA: TGTGCCAGCAGCTCTGGGGCAGATACGCAGTATTTT. The V call is TRBV11-3, the J call TRBJ2-3; unclear D gene. The CDR3 length is 12 residues. The V and J ends lost 4 bases and 4 bases respectively, with 6 bases between them. CDR1 is SGHNT and CDR2 is YENEEA in the germline V gene.

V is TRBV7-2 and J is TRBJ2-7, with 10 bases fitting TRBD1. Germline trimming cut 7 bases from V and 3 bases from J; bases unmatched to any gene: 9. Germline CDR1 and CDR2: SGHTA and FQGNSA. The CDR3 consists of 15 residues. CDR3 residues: CASTRPGQGLYEQYF. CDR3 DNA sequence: TGTGCCAGCACCCGGCCGGGACAGGGGCTCTACGAGCAGTACTTC.

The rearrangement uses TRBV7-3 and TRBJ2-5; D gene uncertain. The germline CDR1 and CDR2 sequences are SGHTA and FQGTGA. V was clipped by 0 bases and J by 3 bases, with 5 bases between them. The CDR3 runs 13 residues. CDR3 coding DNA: TGTGCCAGCAGCTTAACTAGGGAAGAGACCCAGTACTTC. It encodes CASSLTREETQYF.

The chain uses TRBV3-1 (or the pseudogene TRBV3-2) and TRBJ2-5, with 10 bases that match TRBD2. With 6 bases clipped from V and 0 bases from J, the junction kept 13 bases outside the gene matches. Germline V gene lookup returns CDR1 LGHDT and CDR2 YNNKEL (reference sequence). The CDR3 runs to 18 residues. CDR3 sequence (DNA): TGTGCCAGCAGATCTGTGAGGGGACTAGCGATTTACCAAGAGACCCAGTACTTC. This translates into CASRSVRGLAIYQETQYF.

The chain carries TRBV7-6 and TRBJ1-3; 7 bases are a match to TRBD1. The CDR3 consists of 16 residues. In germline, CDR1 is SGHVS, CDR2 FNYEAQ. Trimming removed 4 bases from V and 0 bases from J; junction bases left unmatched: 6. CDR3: CASSSSGTASGNTIYF. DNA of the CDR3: TGTGCCAGCAGCTCGTCCGGGACAGCCTCTGGAAACACCATATATTTT.

The DNA for the CDR3 is TGTGCCAGCAGCTTTACAGGGGGCTTGAACACTGAAGCTTTCTTT. This sequence encodes CASSFTGGLNTEAFF. The rearrangement joins TRBV7-2 to TRBJ1-1; 9 bases align to TRBD1. Germline V CDR1 and CDR2: SGHTA, FQGNSA. There are 15 residues in the CDR3. The J segment lost 0 bases and the V segment lost 3 bases, leaving 2 bases of the junction unmatched.